This T cell receptor (beta chain) was documented in a study of blood T cell repertoires in COVID-19. Libraries were prepared by immunoSEQ multiplex PCR; TCRdb keeps only in-frame clonotypes and omits some of them. The top ten hold 20% to 30% of the sample, which has 43,000 or so clones, around 80% seen once. Trimming pared 4 bases from V and 2 bases from J, leaving 8 bases between. CDR1 is LNHDA and CDR2 is SQIVND in the germline V gene (reference sequence). The CDR3 totals 13 residues. V and J are TRBV19 and TRBJ2-5; D perhaps matches TRBD1 (6 bases). The receptor's source is a woman aged 60 to 75 with acute or convalescent COVID-19. The material sequenced was peripheral blood. Here the CDR3 reads CASSTGVQETQYF. CDR3 nucleotides: TGTGCCAGTAGTACAGGGGTGCAAGAGACCCAGTACTTC. The full variable domain, completed using reference TRBV19 and TRBJ2-5, is DGGITQSPKYLFRKEGQNVTLSCEQNLNHDAMYWYRQDPGQGLRLIYYSQIVNDFQKGDIAEGYSVSREKKESFPLTVTSAQKNPTAFYLCASSTGVQETQYFGPGTRLLVL.